A single sample gave rise to the 4 T cell receptor beta chains below, sequenced in a study of neurological immune-mediated disorders. Using its own MiXCR run on the 5' RACE reads, TCRdb lists one record per CDR3 protein. The sample holds 20,000 to 30,000 distinct CDR3 sequences; 2% to 2.5% are singletons and the top ten take around 2%. The sample taken for sequencing was PBMCs. These receptors all come from a woman aged 50 to 60 with multiple sclerosis.

This clonotype came up many times. The chain couples TRBV6-5 to TRBJ1-2; perhaps TRBD1 as D (6 bases). V gave up 4 bases and J gave up 5 bases, with 14 bases separating them. The CDR3 is 14 amino acids. CDR1 is MNHEY and CDR2 is SVGAGI in the germline V gene. This chain's CDR3 is CASSFRDRSYGYTF. In nucleotides, the CDR3 is TGTGCCAGCAGTTTCAGAGACAGGTCGTATGGCTACACCTTC.

This clonotype appeared many times. One end of the junction fails to match germline, which may point to a read error. This sequence joins TRBV7-9 and TRBJ1-5; weak D call: TRBD1 (5 bases). CDR3 size: 14 residues. In germline, CDR1 is SEHNR, CDR2 FQNEAQ (reference sequence). CDR3: CASSFDSGNQPQNF. CDR3 sequence (DNA): TGTGCCAGCAGCTTCGACAGCGGCAATCAGCCCCAGAATTTT.

This clonotype was seen many times. V is TRBV4-3 and J is TRBJ1-1; tentatively, D is TRBD1 (5 bases). V gave up 2 bases and J gave up 6 bases, with 10 bases separating them. The CDR3 is 13 residues long. Germline V CDR1 and CDR2: LGHNA, YSLEER. Here the CDR3 reads CASSQRGGAEAFF. CDR3 nucleotide sequence: TGCGCCAGCAGCCAACGGGGGGGGGCTGAAGCTTTCTTT.

This clonotype was observed at least ten times. V and J are TRBV25-1 and TRBJ1-5; D perhaps matches TRBD1 (5 bases). Germline V gene data show CDR1 as MGHDK and CDR2 as SYGVNS. The CDR3 is made up of 14 amino acids. Trimming removed 3 bases at V and 7 bases at J, with 13 bases between. CDR3 loop: CASSEGDWGQPQHF. CDR3 coding DNA: TGTGCCAGCAGTGAGGGGGACTGGGGGCAGCCCCAGCATTTT.